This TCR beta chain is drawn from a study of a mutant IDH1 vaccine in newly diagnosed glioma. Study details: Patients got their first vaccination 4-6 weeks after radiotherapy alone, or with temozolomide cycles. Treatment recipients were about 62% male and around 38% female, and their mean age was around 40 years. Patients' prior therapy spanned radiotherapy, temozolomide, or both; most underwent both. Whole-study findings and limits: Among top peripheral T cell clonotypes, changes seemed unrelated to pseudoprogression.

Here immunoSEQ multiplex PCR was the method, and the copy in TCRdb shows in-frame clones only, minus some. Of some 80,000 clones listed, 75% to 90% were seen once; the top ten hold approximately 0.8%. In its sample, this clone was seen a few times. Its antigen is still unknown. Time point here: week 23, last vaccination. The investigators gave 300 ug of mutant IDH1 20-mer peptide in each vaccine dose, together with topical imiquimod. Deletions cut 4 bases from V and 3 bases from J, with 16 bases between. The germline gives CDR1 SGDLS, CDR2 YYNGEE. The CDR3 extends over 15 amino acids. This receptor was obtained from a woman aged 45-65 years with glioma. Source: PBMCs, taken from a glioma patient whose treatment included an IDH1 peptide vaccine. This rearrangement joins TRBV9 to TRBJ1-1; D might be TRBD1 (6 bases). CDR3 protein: CASSPEGQPYTEAFF. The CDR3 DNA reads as TGTGCCAGCAGCCCAGAAGGACAGCCTTACACTGAAGCTTTCTTT.